These 29 T cell receptor beta chains originate from one sample sequenced in a study of T cells in Graves' hyperthyroidism and ophthalmopathy. Amplified TCR beta CDR3 regions derived from RNA transcripts. The HTBI primer set drove a first-round RT-PCR of the TCR CDR3. TCRdb fed the multiplex PCR reads into MiXCR, producing one record per CDR3 protein. This sample has about 380,000 distinct CDR3 sequences, with more than 14% found just once. The sample was blood. The receptors were sampled from a woman younger than 45 with Graves' ophthalmopathy.

This clonotype was recorded many times. The chain uses TRBV30 and TRBJ1-5; D may be TRBD1 (5 bases). Germline loops: CDR1 GTSNPN, CDR2 SVGIG (reference sequence). The V end was cut by 3 bases, the J end by 4 bases, with 19 bases between. CDR3 length: 16 residues. CDR3 DNA: TGTGCCTGGAGCGCCATCGGACACGCTCCAAATCAGCCCCAGCATTTT. This gives the protein CAWSAIGHAPNQPQHF.

At least ten counts were recorded for this clonotype. The rearrangement joins TRBV5-1 to TRBJ2-2; D may be TRBD2 (5 bases). The CDR3 runs to 17 residues. V was cut by 0 bases and J by 4 bases, with 16 bases left in between. Germline loops: CDR1 SGHRS, CDR2 YFSETQ. CDR3 coding DNA: TGCGCCAGCAGCTTGGCCAAAGTAGGAGGATTCACCGGGGAGCTGTTTTTT. It encodes CASSLAKVGGFTGELFF.

This clonotype was observed at least ten times. The rearrangement uses TRBV6-1 and TRBJ1-2; 9 bases line up with TRBD1. The CDR3 is made up of 15 amino acids. Germline CDR1 MNHNS, CDR2 SASEGT. V lost 6 bases to trimming and J lost 5 bases; unmatched junction nucleotides: 10. DNA for the CDR3: TGTGCCAGCAGACACGACCGGGACAGGGCTTATGGCTACACCTTC. Amino acids: CASRHDRDRAYGYTF.

This clonotype was found many times. This chain links TRBV28 with TRBJ1-3; 7 bases align to TRBD1. V lost 10 bases to trimming and J lost 6 bases; unmatched junction nucleotides: 9. Germline lookup yields CDR1 MDHEN and CDR2 SYDVKM. This CDR3 comprises 13 residues. This CDR3 is CATRQGVENTIYF. The CDR3 DNA reads TGTGCCACCAGACAGGGCGTTGAAAACACCATATATTTT.

CDR3 in amino acids: CASSDEGGSWPQHF. Here the CDR3 DNA reads TGTGCCAGCAGCGATGAAGGGGGGTCTTGGCCCCAGCATTTT. The chain recombines TRBV9 with TRBJ1-5; D is possibly TRBD1 (6 bases). This CDR3 contains 14 residues. Looked up from germline, CDR1 is SGDLS and CDR2 is YYNGEE. V was shortened by 3 bases and J by 9 bases, with 16 bases between the two germline ends.

This clonotype was counted at least ten times. This chain joins TRBV3-1 and TRBJ1-5, with D unclear. V shed 3 bases and J shed 6 bases, with 12 bases lying between them. Germline-derived CDR1 and CDR2 are LGHDT and YNNKEL (reference sequence). The length of the CDR3 is 14 residues. The CDR3 bases are TGTGCCAGCAGCCAGAAGGCCGGCAGTCAGCCCCAGCATTTT. Its translation is CASSQKAGSQPQHF. The complete variable domain, with remaining parts taken from reference TRBV3-1 and TRBJ1-5, reads DTAVSQTPKYLVTQMGNDKSIKCEQNLGHDTMYWYKQDSKKFLKIMFSYNNKELIINETVPNRFSPKSPDKAHLNLHINSLELGDSAVYFCASSQKAGSQPQHFGDGTRLSIL.

This clonotype was picked up a small number of times. The V gene is TRBV12-3 or TRBV12-4, the J gene TRBJ2-2; a weak D match, TRBD2 (5 bases). V lost 3 bases to trimming and J lost 4 bases, with 12 bases between them. The CDR3 covers 15 residues. The CDR3 loop reads CASSFGGSSTGELFF. The CDR3 DNA sequence: TGTGCCAGCAGTTTTGGAGGCAGTTCCACCGGGGAGCTGTTTTTT.

This clonotype came up many times. The CDR3 nucleotides read TGTGCCTGCAACAGTTGGAAGGACTACGAGCAGTACTTC. Translated: CACNSWKDYEQYF. The V call is TRBV30, the J call TRBJ2-7; no clear D gene. V was shortened by 6 bases and J by 3 bases, with 15 bases between the two germline ends. Germline V gives CDR1 GTSNPN, CDR2 SVGIG (reference sequence). The CDR3 has 13 residues. Full variable domain (rest looked up from reference TRBV30 and TRBJ2-7): SQTIHQWPATLVQPVGSPLSLECTVEGTSNPNLYWYRQAAGRGLQLLFYSVGIGQISSEVPQNLSASRPQDRQFILSSKKLLLSDSGFYLCACNSWKDYEQYFGPGTRLTVT.

This clonotype occurred many times. The V call is TRBV30, the J call TRBJ2-2, with 11 bases aligning to TRBD1. V was pared by 3 bases and J by 2 bases, with 2 bases of the junction left unmatched. CDR3 size: 15 residues. Germline-derived CDR1 and CDR2 are GTSNPN and SVGIG (reference sequence). The CDR3 loop is CAWRGQGENTGELFF. CDR3 nucleotide sequence: TGTGCCTGGAGGGGACAGGGGGAAAACACCGGGGAGCTGTTTTTT.

This clonotype was seen many times. The chain combines TRBV28 with TRBJ2-5; no reliable D call. The CDR3 covers 15 residues. Trimming removed 5 bases at V and 2 bases at J, with 15 bases between. CDR1 is MDHEN, CDR2 SYDVKM, per germline. Written as DNA, the CDR3 is TGTGCCAGCAGTCCGTTCGCGGTGGCTCAAGAGACCCAGTACTTC. It translates to CASSPFAVAQETQYF.

There are many counts of this clonotype. This chain uses TRBV12-3 or TRBV12-4 with TRBJ2-5; 7 positions match TRBD2. The J segment lost 0 bases and the V segment lost 1 base, leaving 8 bases of the junction unmatched. The CDR3 extends over 17 amino acids. The CDR3: CASSLGGGGRNQETQYF. The DNA of the CDR3 is TGTGCCAGCAGTTTAGGGGGGGGTGGACGGAACCAAGAGACCCAGTACTTC.

This clonotype appeared many times. The chain joins TRBV19 to TRBJ1-1; D is possibly TRBD1 (5 bases). Trimming removed 5 bases at V and 1 base at J, with 17 bases between. Per the germline V gene, CDR1 is LNHDA and CDR2 is SQIVND (reference sequence). The CDR3 has 16 amino acids. CDR3 nucleotide sequence: TGTGCCAGTAGTGACAAGTTTGGCGGGGGGAACACTGAAGCTTTCTTT. This gives the protein CASSDKFGGGNTEAFF.

This clonotype showed up just a few times. The chain joins TRBV19 to TRBJ1-4; D remains ambiguous. V lost 4 bases and J lost 0, with 9 bases in between. There are 15 residues in the CDR3. From germline, CDR1 is LNHDA and CDR2 SQIVND (reference sequence). This CDR3 is CASSTPWSTNEKLFF. CDR3 coding DNA: TGTGCCAGTAGTACCCCGTGGTCAACTAATGAAAAACTGTTTTTT.

This clonotype was seen repeatedly, ten times or more. The V and J genes are TRBV20-1 and TRBJ2-5; 7 bases agree with TRBD1. Germline CDR1 is DFQATT and CDR2 is SNEGSKA (reference sequence). The length of the CDR3 is 15 residues. V was clipped by 0 bases and J by 0 bases; unmatched bases: 4. The CDR3 DNA follows: TGCAGTGCTAGAGATGGACAGGCCTACCAAGAGACCCAGTACTTC. It yields the protein CSARDGQAYQETQYF.

In its sample, this clonotype was seen many times. This chain links TRBV2 with TRBJ2-7, with 8 bases fitting TRBD2. This CDR3 is built from 16 residues. Per the germline V gene, CDR1 is SNHLY and CDR2 is FYNNEI. V was pared by 0 bases and J by 2 bases, with 6 bases of the junction left unmatched. The CDR3 DNA is TGTGCCAGCAGTGAAGCGTCGGTAGCGGGGACCTACGAGCAGTACTTC. Translated, it gives CASSEASVAGTYEQYF.

This clonotype has a handful of counts. The rearrangement joins TRBV7-9 to TRBJ2-5; the match to TRBD1 covers 8 bases. CDR3 length: 14 residues. The germline V gene has CDR1 SEHNR and CDR2 FQNEAQ (reference sequence). The J segment lost 7 bases and the V segment lost 3 bases, leaving 7 bases of the junction unmatched. CDR3: CASSFLRGPMTQYF. The CDR3 DNA sequence: TGTGCCAGCAGCTTTCTCAGGGGGCCCATGACCCAGTACTTC.

About this clonotype itself: A read error may produce the germline difference seen at one junction end. The chain combines TRBV2 with TRBJ2-7; D possibly uses TRBD1 or TRBD2 (5 bases each). CDR1 is SNHLY, CDR2 FYNNEI, per germline. The CDR3 covers 12 residues. CDR3 residues: CAGRDLSYEQYF. The CDR3 DNA sequence: TGTGCCGGCAGGGACCTCTCCTACGAGCAGTACTTC.

This chain joins TRBV29-1 and TRBJ2-7; D possibly uses TRBD1 or TRBD2 (5 bases each). The CDR3 has 14 residues. V was cut by 4 bases and J by 2 bases, with 15 bases left in between. Germline V gene data show CDR1 as SQVTM and CDR2 as ANQGSEA. The CDR3 sequence is CSVGAILGAYEQYF. The CDR3, as DNA: TGCAGCGTTGGAGCTATTTTGGGGGCCTACGAGCAGTACTTC.

This clonotype was seen many times. The rearrangement links TRBV9 to TRBJ1-5; D perhaps matches TRBD1 (5 bases). This CDR3 spans 15 amino acids. The germline V gene encodes CDR1 SGDLS and CDR2 YYNGEE. V lost 0 bases and J lost 3, with 10 bases in between. The CDR3 here is CASSVDGGDNQPQHF. Here the CDR3 DNA reads TGTGCCAGCAGCGTAGATGGGGGGGACAATCAGCCCCAGCATTTT.

This clonotype was seen many times. The V and J genes are TRBV10-3 and TRBJ2-2; D gene uncertain. Trimming removed 4 bases at V and 0 bases at J, with 12 bases between. The germline gives CDR1 ENHRY, CDR2 SYGVKD. The CDR3 consists of 16 residues. This CDR3 is CAISGVKTANTGELFF. The CDR3 coding sequence is TGTGCCATCAGTGGGGTTAAGACCGCGAACACCGGGGAGCTGTTTTTT.

This clonotype has at least ten counts. This chain's CDR3 is CASSQQTVNEQFF. The CDR3 nucleotides read TGTGCCAGCAGCCAACAGACAGTTAATGAGCAGTTCTTC. The chain joins TRBV3-1 to TRBJ2-1; weak D call: TRBD1 (5 bases). V lost 2 bases, J lost 7 bases, and 9 bases lay in between. CDR3 size: 13 residues. Per germline, CDR1 LGHDT and CDR2 YNNKEL (reference sequence).

This clonotype was seen at least ten times. This chain links TRBV2 with TRBJ1-2, with D perhaps TRBD1 (6 bases). Germline-derived CDR1 and CDR2 are SNHLY and FYNNEI. This CDR3 spans 15 amino acids. V shed 6 bases and J shed 7 bases, with 21 bases lying between them. The CDR3 loop reads CASRTILGGHFGYTF. CDR3 DNA sequence: TGTGCCAGCAGGACGATCCTGGGGGGGCACTTTGGCTACACCTTC.

This clonotype was observed a single time. A much larger clone sits a single nucleotide away, making a read error possible. The CDR3 loop reads CASMVVEEQTQYF. CDR3 DNA: TGTGCCAGCATGGTTGTCGAGGAGCAGACCCAGTACTTC. This chain uses TRBV28 with TRBJ2-5; D gene uncertain. CDR3 size: 13 residues. The germline gives CDR1 MDHEN, CDR2 SYDVKM. Trimming stripped 7 bases from V and 6 bases from J, with 15 bases between.

Ten or more counts support this clonotype. V gene TRBV7-3 combines with J gene TRBJ2-1; a possible D gene is TRBD2 (5 bases). Trimming left V 5 bases short and J 6 bases short, with 17 bases between. The CDR3 is 15 amino acids. CDR1 is SGHTA and CDR2 is FQGTGA in the germline V gene. The CDR3 bases are TGTGCCAGCAGCCCCCAAGGCCGGGGATTCAATGAGCAGTTCTTC. Amino acids: CASSPQGRGFNEQFF.

The chain's CDR3 is CASSVSGTATEAFF. CDR3 coding DNA: TGTGCCAGCAGCGTCTCCGGGACAGCCACTGAAGCTTTCTTT. The chain joins TRBV9 to TRBJ1-1; 7 nucleotides agree with TRBD1. Germline-derived CDR1 and CDR2 are SGDLS and YYNGEE. The CDR3 is 14 amino acids. Germline trimming cut 2 bases from V and 4 bases from J; bases unmatched to any gene: 5.

This clonotype was seen repeatedly, ten times or more. The chain links TRBV7-9 to TRBJ2-3, with TRBD2 matching over 7 bases. Germline assignment: CDR1 SEHNR and CDR2 FQNEAQ (reference sequence). The CDR3 runs to 14 residues. V lost 8 bases, J lost 3 bases, and 8 bases stayed unmatched. The CDR3 sequence is CASENRLATDTQYF. The CDR3 DNA reads TGTGCCAGCGAGAACAGACTAGCTACAGATACGCAGTATTTT. The whole variable domain, filled in from reference TRBV7-9 and TRBJ2-3, reads DTGVSQNPRHKITKRGQNVTFRCDPISEHNRLYWYRQTLGQGPEFLTYFQNEAQLEKSRLLSDRFSAERPKGSFSTLEIQRTEQGDSAMYLCASENRLATDTQYFGPGTRLTVL.

The chain joins TRBV11-2 to TRBJ1-2, with TRBD1 matching 7 bases. Trimming at V came to 4 bases and at J to 4 bases, leaving 15 bases not matched to a gene. The CDR3 is 17 amino acids. Germline CDR1 reads SGHAT; CDR2 reads FQNNGV. DNA for the CDR3: TGTGCCAGCAGCTGGCAAGACAGGGCCCGGTTCAGCTATGGCTACACCTTC. Translated: CASSWQDRARFSYGYTF.

The rearrangement uses TRBV3-1 and TRBJ1-4, with D perhaps TRBD1 (6 bases). CDR1 is LGHDT and CDR2 is YNNKEL in the germline V gene (reference sequence). Trimming took off 1 base at V and 13 bases at J, with 13 bases between the two ends. This CDR3 comprises 13 residues. The CDR3 DNA reads as TGTGCCAGCAGCCAAGGTGAATGGGGGCCACTGTTTTTT. Its protein product is CASSQGEWGPLFF. Using reference TRBV3-1 and TRBJ1-4 for the parts outside the CDR3, the full variable domain is DTAVSQTPKYLVTQMGNDKSIKCEQNLGHDTMYWYKQDSKKFLKIMFSYNNKELIINETVPNRFSPKSPDKAHLNLHINSLELGDSAVYFCASSQGEWGPLFFGSGTQLSVL.

This clonotype was counted at least ten times. The chain employs TRBV10-1 and TRBJ2-2; D possibly matches TRBD1 or TRBD2 (5 bases each). Trimming removed 0 bases from V and 7 bases from J, with 18 bases in between. The length of the CDR3 is 17 residues. CDR1 is WNHNN, CDR2 SYGVQD, per germline (reference sequence). The CDR3 bases are TGCGCCAGCAGTGAGTCCTTCGGGGCGGCAGAGAACGGGGAGCTGTTTTTT. Translated, it gives CASSESFGAAENGELFF.